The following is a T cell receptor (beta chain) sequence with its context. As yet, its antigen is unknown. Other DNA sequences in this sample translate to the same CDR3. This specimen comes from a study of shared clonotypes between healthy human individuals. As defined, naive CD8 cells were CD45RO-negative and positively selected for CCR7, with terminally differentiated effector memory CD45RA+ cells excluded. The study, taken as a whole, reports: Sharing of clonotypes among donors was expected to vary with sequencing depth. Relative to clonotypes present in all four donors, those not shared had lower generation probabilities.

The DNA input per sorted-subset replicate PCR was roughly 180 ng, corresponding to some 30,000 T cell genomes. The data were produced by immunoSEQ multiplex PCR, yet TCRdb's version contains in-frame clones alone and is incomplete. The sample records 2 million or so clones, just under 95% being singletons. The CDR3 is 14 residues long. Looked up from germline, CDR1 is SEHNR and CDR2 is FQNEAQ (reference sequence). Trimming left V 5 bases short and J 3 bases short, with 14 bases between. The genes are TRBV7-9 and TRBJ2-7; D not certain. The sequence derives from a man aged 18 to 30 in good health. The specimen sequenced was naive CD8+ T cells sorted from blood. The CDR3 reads CASSLVAESYEQYF. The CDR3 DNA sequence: TGTGCCAGCAGCCTAGTCGCGGAGAGCTACGAGCAGTACTTC.